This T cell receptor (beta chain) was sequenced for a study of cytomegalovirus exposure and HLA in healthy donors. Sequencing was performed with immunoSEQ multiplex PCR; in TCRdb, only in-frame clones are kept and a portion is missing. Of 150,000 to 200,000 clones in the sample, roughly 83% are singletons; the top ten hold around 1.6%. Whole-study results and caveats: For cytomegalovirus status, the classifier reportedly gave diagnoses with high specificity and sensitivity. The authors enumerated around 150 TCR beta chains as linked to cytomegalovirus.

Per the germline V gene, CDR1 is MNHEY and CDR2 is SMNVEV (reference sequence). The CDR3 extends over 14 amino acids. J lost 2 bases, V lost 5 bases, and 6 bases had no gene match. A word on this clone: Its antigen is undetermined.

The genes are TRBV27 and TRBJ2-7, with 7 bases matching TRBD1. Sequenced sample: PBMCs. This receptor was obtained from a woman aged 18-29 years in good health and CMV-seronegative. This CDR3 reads CASSPPGQAYEQYF. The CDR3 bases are TGTGCCAGCAGTCCCCCCGGACAGGCCTACGAGCAGTACTTC.